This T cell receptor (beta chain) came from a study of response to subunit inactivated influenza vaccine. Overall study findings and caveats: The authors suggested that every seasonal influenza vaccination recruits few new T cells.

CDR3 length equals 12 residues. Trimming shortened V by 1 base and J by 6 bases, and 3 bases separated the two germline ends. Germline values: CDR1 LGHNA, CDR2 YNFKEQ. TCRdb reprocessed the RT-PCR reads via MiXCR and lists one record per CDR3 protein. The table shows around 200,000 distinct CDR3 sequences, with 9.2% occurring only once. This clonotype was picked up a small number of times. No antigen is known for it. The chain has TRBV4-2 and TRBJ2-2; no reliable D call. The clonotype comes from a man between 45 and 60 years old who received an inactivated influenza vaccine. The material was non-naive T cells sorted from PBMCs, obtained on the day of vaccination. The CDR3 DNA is TGTGCCAGCAGCCAAGTCGCCGGGGAGCTGTTTTTT. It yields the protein CASSQVAGELFF.